This paragraph reports one TCR beta chain. The table lists this clonotype with a few counts. Its recognized antigen is unknown. No base-level quality is on record; no much larger clone is a single base apart. Libraries were prepared through 5' RACE. The listed sequencing device is Illumina HiSeq 2000. Template switching introduced a universal primer binding site; the final cDNA contained a unique molecular identifier, enabling accurate counting of TCR cDNA molecules. Specific primers in the conserved constant-segment region were used to synthesize first-strand cDNA for the TCR alpha and beta chains. To control for contamination, every cDNA library carried two barcodes: a SMART-Mk sample barcode plus Illumina barcodes. TruSeq adapter sequences, together with Illumina sample barcodes, were added in two successive PCR steps. The TCR alpha and beta cDNA libraries were sequenced on the Illumina HiSeq platform using custom primers. In the source study's methods: Unique molecular identifiers were extracted from raw reads with MiGEC, and CDR3 positions were determined with MiXCR. Recombination models were inferred per individual with the repgenHMM and IGoR tools using an EM algorithm. The analysis of shared clonotypes was done with the tcR package in R, with sharing normalized by the product of cloneset sizes. To study raw recombination free of thymic and clonal selection effects, out-of-frame nonproductive sequences were analyzed. TCRdb reworked the public reads: Q25 trimming with fastp, MiXCR clone assembly, productive beta chains retained. Rows with a matching CDR3 protein are joined into one entry that keeps the most common DNA and genes. The V and J calls shown here were made by TCRdb, not taken from the authors' results. The sample profile shows approximately 410,000 distinct CDR3 sequences; about a fifth of them were found once. Less than 15% of the sample comes from the top ten.

This entry comes from a study of identical twins (dated by TCRdb to 2016 to 2017). At the level of the whole study: The study deep-sequenced TCR alpha and beta repertoires from monozygotic twins, unrelated adults of various ages and cord blood to test whether fetal clonotypes persist. To rule out contamination, the twin experiments were replicated at different times with different library preparation protocols.

What the authors observed across the whole study: Compared with coincidental sharing between unrelated individuals, out-of-frame TCR alpha sequences shared between twins had an excess of sequences with low generation probability. Because the same donors could not be followed over many years, conclusions were based on cross-sectional statistical analysis. In monozygotic twins, out-of-frame TCR alpha sharing was systematically underestimated by recombination models, although the models agreed with sharing between unrelated individuals. Zero-insertion analyses could be partly confounded by invariant T cells such as MAIT and iNKT, though diverse VJ usage argued against such confounding for most clonotypes. Excess twin sharing in beta out-of-frame sequences was weaker because fewer shared sequences lowered the signal-to-noise ratio. Fewer insertions were carried by abundant cord blood beta clonotypes, a similar but weaker trend appeared in young adult naive repertoires, and no such trend appeared in memory repertoires.

Every donor was a healthy Caucasian. The study also sequenced three unrelated non-twin adults: a male aged 18 to 29, a male aged 50 to 59 and a female aged 50 to 59. Using Miltenyi CD45RO+ enrichment and human naive T-cell isolation kits, memory (CD45RO+) and naive T cells were isolated from PBMC. CDR1 and CDR2 are drawn from the germline V gene (reference sequence): DFQATT, SNEGSKA. From cysteine to phenylalanine, the CDR3 is 14 amino acids long. Left in the record is the CDR3 DNA by itself, 42 bases read in frame from the first base. After removal of 4 bases from V and 4 bases from J, the junction retains 8 bases not matched to a gene.

The TCR was taken from a man in his fifties in good health. The sample comprised naive T cells sorted from blood. Sample cell subset or site, as interpreted from the label and publication: cells isolated with a human naive T-cell isolation kit. The chain is made from TRBV20-1 and TRBJ1-1, with TRBD1 identical over 8 junction bases. The nucleotide sequence reads TGCAGTGCTACCTCAGGGGGCGCGGGCACTGAAGCTTTCTTT. It translates to CSATSGGAGTEAFF.